This T cell receptor beta chain was documented in a study of spatial heterogeneity in lung cancer. Study-wide background: The library had UMIs, and each TCR and UMI pair averaged more than ten raw reads. Findings and caveats of the study: Compared with follow-up, resection was when ubiquitous expanded tumor TCRs appeared in blood more.

As for time point: blood at routine non-recurrence follow-up after resection. From tumor, nontumor lung or frozen PBMC, whole RNA was taken unsorted for sequencing. By sample share, this clonotype is medium-sized (0.01 to 0.1%). Its antigen is still unknown. MiXCR, run by TCRdb on the 5' RACE reads, gives a single entry per CDR3 protein. Of some 110,000 distinct CDR3 sequences in the sample, 9.5% to 15% are singletons; the top ten hold roughly 17%. This specimen was PBMCs, taken at follow-up. The clonotype was recovered from a male donor with early-stage non-small cell lung cancer.

This CDR3 reads CASSPRDRGSNTEAFF. CDR3 DNA: TGTGCCAGCAGCCCGCGGGACAGGGGGTCGAACACTGAAGCTTTCTTT. The chain joins TRBV7-8 to TRBJ1-1, with TRBD1 matching 11 bases. Germline V gene data show CDR1 as SGHVS and CDR2 as FQNEAQ. Trimming at V came to 5 bases and at J to 1 base, leaving 6 bases not matched to a gene. The CDR3 length is 16 residues.